Below, one TCR beta chain is given with its context. Seattle's cohort entered during active infection and was followed longitudinally. The CDR3 has 16 residues. CDR1 is LNHDA, CDR2 SQIVND, per germline (reference sequence). Trimming at V came to 4 bases and at J to 0 bases, leaving 6 bases not matched to a gene. Original handling: Reference gene primer amplification in the assay estimated nucleated cell counts. The repertoire was sequenced with immunoSEQ multiplex PCR; TCRdb's copy has only in-frame clones and lacks some. The DNA was the basis for D and trimming; V, J and clone size are from that table. Here the sample spans 300,000 to 400,000 clones, over 80% being singletons. The record originates from a study of blood T cell repertoires in COVID-19. Across the study: Specimens from acute and convalescent COVID-19 originated in the United States, Italy and Spain. Sources were T cells, B-cell-depleted T cells, or PBMCs; the material itself was cDNA or gDNA.

The source of this sequence is a man under 40 with COVID-19, enrolled during active disease. The V gene is TRBV19, the J gene TRBJ1-5; 7 bases agree with TRBD1. Sequenced input: peripheral blood. CDR3 in amino acids: CASSTGQQYSNQPQHF. The DNA of the CDR3 is TGTGCCAGTAGTACGGGACAGCAATATAGCAATCAGCCCCAGCATTTT.